This TCR beta chain was sequenced during a study of CD8 T cells in Susac syndrome. About the study: Clinically active disease was present in six of the sequenced Susac syndrome patients. Roughly eight of these patients were in remission.

To note about this clonotype: Its antigen is not known.

Overall study findings and caveats: The CD4+ T cell repertoires, which came from Susac syndrome patients, showed no sign of clonal expansion. Individuals included in the TCR sequencing and HLA analysis were acknowledged by the study to be relatively few in number.

CD8+ and CD4+ T cells circulating in blood were sequenced for TCR beta. RNA amounts of roughly 0.45 to 1 ug underwent reverse transcription with random hexamers. Each CDR3 protein is one row after TCRdb ran MiXCR on the immunoSEQ multiplex PCR reads. The table has around 150,000 distinct CDR3 sequences, over 90% seen once; the top ten hold 0.14%. This clonotype was sampled from a human donor with Susac syndrome. The sample taken for sequencing was CD4+ T cells from PBMCs.

Written as DNA, the CDR3 is TGTGCCAGCAGCTTGGGACAGGGGTGGTTTGGGGAGCAGTACTTC. This sequence encodes CASSLGQGWFGEQYF. J is TRBJ2-7 and V is TRBV5-6; TRBD1 matches at 8 bases. The V gene's germline CDR1 is SGHDT and CDR2 YYEEEE. CDR3 length equals 15 residues. J was trimmed by 7 bases and V by 0 bases; bases with no gene match: 9.